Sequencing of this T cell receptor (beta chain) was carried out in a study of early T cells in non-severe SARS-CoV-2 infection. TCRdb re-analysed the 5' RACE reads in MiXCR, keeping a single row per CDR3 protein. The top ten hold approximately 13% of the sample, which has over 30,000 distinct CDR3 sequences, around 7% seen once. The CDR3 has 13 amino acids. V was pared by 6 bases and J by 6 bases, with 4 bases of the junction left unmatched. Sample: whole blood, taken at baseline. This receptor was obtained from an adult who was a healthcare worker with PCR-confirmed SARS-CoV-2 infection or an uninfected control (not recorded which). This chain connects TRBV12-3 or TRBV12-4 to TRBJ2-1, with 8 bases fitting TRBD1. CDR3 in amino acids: CASRTGVSNEQFF. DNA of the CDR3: TGTGCCAGCAGGACAGGGGTCTCCAATGAGCAGTTCTTC.